This T cell receptor (beta chain) emerged from a study of PD-1 blockade in classical Hodgkin lymphoma. Relapses following autologous stem cell transplantation were seen in all patients, with brentuximab vedotin exposure varying. Only in-frame clones appear in the TCRdb table, and some are missing; sequencing was by immunoSEQ multiplex PCR. The sample lists around 28,000 clones, approximately 87% seen once, with 20% to 25% in the top ten. Study findings and constraints: As was reported, newly diagnosed patients showed lower baseline TCR diversity than healthy donors did.

The germline CDR1 and CDR2 sequences are MNHEY and SVGAGI. The CDR3 contains 14 residues. J lost 4 bases, V lost 6 bases, and 7 bases had no gene match. About this clone: What it binds is unknown.

The receptor comes from a human donor with classical Hodgkin lymphoma. V gene TRBV6-5 combines with J gene TRBJ1-1; 8 positions match TRBD1. Sequenced here: peripheral blood mononuclear cells (PBMCs), sampled before the second cycle of nivolumab. Written as DNA, the CDR3 is TGTGCCAGCAGGTTGACAGGGGAGAGCACTGAAGCTTTCTTT. This codes for CASRLTGESTEAFF.